This T cell receptor beta chain was captured in a study of cytomegalovirus exposure and HLA in healthy donors. General observations from the study: In a later analysis, HLA-C alleles had the fewest associated TCRs, DRB1 alleles the most.

CDR3 length: 14 residues. Trimming at V came to 2 bases and at J to 6 bases, leaving 4 bases not matched to a gene. Per the germline V gene, CDR1 is MGHDK and CDR2 is SYGVNS. PCR primers comprised 60 Vbeta and 13 Jbeta primers. This table comes from immunoSEQ multiplex PCR, and its TCRdb copy is limited to in-frame clones, with some not included. This table holds 74,000 or so clones, 60% to 85% found once. A remark on this clone: The antigen is not known.

The origin of this receptor is a male donor in good health and CMV-seropositive. The gene calls are TRBV25-1 and TRBJ1-3; 7 bases fit TRBD1. Sequences were obtained from PBMCs. CDR3: CASSERGQENTIYF. The CDR3 DNA sequence: TGTGCCAGCAGTGAAAGAGGACAGGAAAACACCATATATTTT.